This TCR beta chain was recorded in a study of response to subunit inactivated influenza vaccine. Notes on this clonotype: Its antigen is not identified.

There are 12 residues in the CDR3. Germline assignment: CDR1 LNHNV and CDR2 YYDKDF (reference sequence). V was cut by 1 base and J by 5 bases, with 5 bases left in between. TCRdb recomputed calls from the RT-PCR reads with MiXCR, one row per CDR3 protein. The sample lists roughly 700,000 distinct CDR3 sequences; approximately 15% were seen once. Study findings and constraints: The authors suggested that few new T cells are recruited per seasonal influenza vaccination.

The sequenced sample was PBMCs from blood, obtained 14 to 15 days before vaccination. The receptor was isolated from a man over 45 who received an inactivated influenza vaccine. This rearrangement joins TRBV15 to TRBJ1-1; D is ambiguous. Here the CDR3 reads CATSRGMTEAFF. In nucleotides, the CDR3 is TGTGCCACCAGCAGAGGTATGACTGAAGCTTTCTTT.